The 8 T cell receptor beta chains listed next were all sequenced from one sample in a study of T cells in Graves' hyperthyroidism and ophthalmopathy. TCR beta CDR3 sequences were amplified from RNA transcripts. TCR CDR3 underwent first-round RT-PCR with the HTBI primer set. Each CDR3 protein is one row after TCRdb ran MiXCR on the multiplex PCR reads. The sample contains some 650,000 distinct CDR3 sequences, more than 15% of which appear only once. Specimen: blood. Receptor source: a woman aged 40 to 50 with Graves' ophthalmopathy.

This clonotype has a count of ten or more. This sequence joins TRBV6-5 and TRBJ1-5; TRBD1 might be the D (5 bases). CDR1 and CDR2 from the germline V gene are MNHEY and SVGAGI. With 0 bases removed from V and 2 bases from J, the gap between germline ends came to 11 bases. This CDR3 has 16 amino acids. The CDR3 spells CASSYSAGGGNQPQHF. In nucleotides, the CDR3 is TGTGCCAGCAGTTACTCGGCTGGGGGTGGCAATCAGCCCCAGCATTTT.

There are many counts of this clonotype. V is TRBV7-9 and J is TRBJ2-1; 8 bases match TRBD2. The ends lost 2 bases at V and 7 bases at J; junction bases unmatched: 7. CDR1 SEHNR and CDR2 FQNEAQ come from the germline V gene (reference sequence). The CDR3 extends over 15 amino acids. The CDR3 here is CASSLLLAGQNEQFF. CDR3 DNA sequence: TGTGCCAGCAGCTTATTGTTAGCGGGACAAAATGAGCAGTTCTTC.

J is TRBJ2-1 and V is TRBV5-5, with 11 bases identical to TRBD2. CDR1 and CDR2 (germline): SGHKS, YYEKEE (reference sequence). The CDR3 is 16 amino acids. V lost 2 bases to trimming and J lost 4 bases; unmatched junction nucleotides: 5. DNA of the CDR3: TGTGCCAGCAGCTTCTTGACTAGCGGGATGTACAATGAGCAGTTCTTC. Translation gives CASSFLTSGMYNEQFF.

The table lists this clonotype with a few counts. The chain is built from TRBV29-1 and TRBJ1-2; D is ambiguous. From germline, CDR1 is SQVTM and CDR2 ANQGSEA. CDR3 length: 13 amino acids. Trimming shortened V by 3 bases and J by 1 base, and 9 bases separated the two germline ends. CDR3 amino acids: CSVDLGSNYGYTF. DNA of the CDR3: TGCAGCGTTGACTTGGGTAGTAACTATGGCTACACCTTC. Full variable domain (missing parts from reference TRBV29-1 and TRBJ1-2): SAVISQKPSRDICQRGTSLTIQCQVDSQVTMMFWYRQQPGQSLTLIATANQGSEATYESGFVIDKFPISRPNLTFSTLTVSNMSPEDSSIYLCSVDLGSNYGYTFGSGTRLTVV.

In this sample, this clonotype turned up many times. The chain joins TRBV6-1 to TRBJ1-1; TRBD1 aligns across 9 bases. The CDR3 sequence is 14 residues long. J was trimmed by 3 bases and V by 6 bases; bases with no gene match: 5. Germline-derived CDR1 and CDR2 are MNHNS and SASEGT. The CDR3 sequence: CASSNRGPDTEAFF. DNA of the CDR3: TGTGCCAGCAGCAACAGGGGGCCGGACACTGAAGCTTTCTTT.

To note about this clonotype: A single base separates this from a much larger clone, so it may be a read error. CDR3 DNA: TGCCGTGCTTGTGGACAGACGGGCAATCAGCCCCAGCATTTT. As protein: CRACGQTGNQPQHF. The chain combines TRBV20-1 with TRBJ1-5, with D perhaps TRBD1 (6 bases). The CDR3 is 14 residues long. Germline loops: CDR1 DFQATT, CDR2 SNEGSKA (reference sequence).

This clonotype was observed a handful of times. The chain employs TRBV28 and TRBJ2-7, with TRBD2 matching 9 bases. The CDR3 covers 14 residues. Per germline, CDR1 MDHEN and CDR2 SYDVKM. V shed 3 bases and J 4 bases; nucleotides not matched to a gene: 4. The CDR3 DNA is TGTGCCAGCAGTTTGGGCGGGAGGGGTTACGAGCAGTACTTC. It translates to CASSLGGRGYEQYF.

The CDR3 nucleotides are TGTGCCAGCAGCGTAGAAGGGCGAACTAGCACAGATACGCAGTATTTT. Protein sequence: CASSVEGRTSTDTQYF. The gene calls are TRBV9 and TRBJ2-3, with unresolved D. Trimming left V 0 bases short and J 0 bases short, with 11 bases between. Germline CDR1 is SGDLS and CDR2 is YYNGEE. The CDR3 extends over 16 amino acids.